This TCR beta chain appears in the sequencing data of a study of T cell responses to AZD1222 COVID-19 vaccine. V was shortened by 1 base and J by 0 bases, with 13 bases between the two germline ends. Germline V gives CDR1 LNHDA, CDR2 SQIVND (reference sequence). The CDR3 runs 16 residues. As to this clone: Antigen specificity is unknown.

Study results and limitations: Once two AZD1222 doses were given, Spike-specific TCR breadth and depth went up. Repertoire sampling occurred only after the peak T cell response. Unmutated variant regions are reportedly targeted by nearly half of spike-specific TCRs. A mostly white British donor set with more females was recruited, and clonal diversity was possibly underestimated.

Repertoires were generated with immunoSEQ multiplex PCR, while TCRdb's copy carries only in-frame clones and drops some. The top ten hold approximately 4.7% of the sample, which has around 150,000 clones, 80% to 95% seen once. The material was peripheral blood, obtained on day 0 of AZD1222 vaccination. The sequence derives from an adult in good health. The genes are TRBV19 and TRBJ2-7; possible D gene TRBD2, 6 bases. Here the CDR3 reads CASSIGGDWISYEQYF. The CDR3 nucleotides are TGTGCCAGTAGTATAGGAGGGGACTGGATCTCCTACGAGCAGTACTTC.